This record covers a single T cell receptor beta chain. What it recognizes is unknown. Individual cDNA molecules were tagged with unique molecular identifiers, the study reported. TCRdb re-called the 5' RACE reads with MiXCR, one entry per CDR3 protein. The sample shows more than 60,000 distinct CDR3 sequences, approximately 12% of them seen only once. The data were obtained in a study of early T cells in non-severe SARS-CoV-2 infection. On the study more broadly: Sequenced material consisted of bulk RNA (from unsorted whole blood), and chains were unpaired. Study conclusions and caveats: Clonotype matching in VDJdb favored anti-spike CD8 responses and did not capture private and CD4 specificities.

The CDR3 totals 12 residues. Trimming left V 5 bases short and J 7 bases short, with 13 bases between. CDR1 DFQATT and CDR2 SNEGSKA come from the germline V gene (reference sequence). The chain combines TRBV20-1 with TRBJ2-3; perhaps TRBD2 as D (5 bases). The receptor's source is an adult who was a healthcare worker with PCR-confirmed SARS-CoV-2 infection or an uninfected control (not recorded which). The donor label of this sample is uncertain. The sequenced sample was whole blood, obtained at baseline. CDR3 protein: CSALVGIHTQYF. CDR3 nucleotides: TGCAGTGCTCTAGTCGGGATTCATACGCAGTATTTT.